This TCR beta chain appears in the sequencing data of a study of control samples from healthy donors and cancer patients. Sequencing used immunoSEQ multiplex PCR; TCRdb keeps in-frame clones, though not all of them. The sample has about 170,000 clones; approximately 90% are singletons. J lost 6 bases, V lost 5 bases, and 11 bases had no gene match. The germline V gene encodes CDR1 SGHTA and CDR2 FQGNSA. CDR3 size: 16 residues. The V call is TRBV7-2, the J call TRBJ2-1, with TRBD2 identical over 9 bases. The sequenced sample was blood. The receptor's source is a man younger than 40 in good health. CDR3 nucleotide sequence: TGTGCCAGCAGCCCTGGGGGCGGGGGGGCCCCCAATGAGCAGTTCTTC. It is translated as CASSPGGGGAPNEQFF.